This is a list of T cell receptor beta chains from one sample in a study of blood T cell repertoires in COVID-19. Assay: immunoSEQ multiplex PCR; the TCRdb copy retains only in-frame clones and omits some. Altogether roughly 170,000 clones are present, over 75% being singletons, with the ten largest covering less than 30%. Sequencing input: peripheral blood. The receptor set was obtained from a woman in her sixties or seventies with acute or convalescent COVID-19. CDR3s include the opening cysteine and the closing phenylalanine or tryptophan. A D gene is named only where the DNA matches it firmly. Clone size is not always given. Where it is, it says once, few, many or a class for expanded clones.

CDR3 DNA	CDR3 protein	clone size	V gene	J gene	D gene
TGTGCCAGTAGTCTTGACAGATTAGCGGGTAGGGAGACCCAGTACTTC	CASSLDRLAGRETQYF	NA	TRBV19	TRBJ2-5	TRBD2
TGTGCCAGCAGCCCCGAGGGGACTAGCGGCTACAATGAGCAGTTCTTC	CASSPEGTSGYNEQFF	NA	TRBV13	TRBJ2-1	TRBD2
TGTGCCAGCAGCTTGGAACGGGGTGCTGGAAACACCATATATTTT	CASSLERGAGNTIYF	NA	TRBV5-6	TRBJ1-3	NA
TGTGCCAGCACCAACCAGGGCTATGGCTACACCTTC	CASTNQGYGYTF	NA	TRBV6-5	TRBJ1-2	NA
TGTGCCAGCAGCCCCCGTGGCAGGGCTGGAAACACCATATATTTT	CASSPRGRAGNTIYF	NA	TRBV28	TRBJ1-3	NA
TGTGCCAGCAGTTACCCCACGGGCAGCGGGGAGACCCAGTACTTC	CASSYPTGSGETQYF	NA	TRBV6-6	TRBJ2-5	NA
TGTGCCAGCAGTGAACCCGCCAGGGGGTTAATGAACACTGAAGCTTTCTTT	CASSEPARGLMNTEAFF	NA	TRBV6-1	TRBJ1-1	TRBD1
TGTGCTAGTGGTTTCCGGACGGCTCCTCGACAGGGCCATCAGCCCCAGCATTTT	CASGFRTAPRQGHQPQHF	NA	TRBV12-5	TRBJ1-5	TRBD1
TGTGCCAGCAGCCAAGTTTTTAAGATATCAAGCGGGAGTACTTACGAGCAGTACTTC	CASSQVFKISSGSTYEQYF	few	TRBV14	TRBJ2-7	TRBD2
TGTGCCAGCAGCCCCCGGGATGGGCGAAACACCATATATTTT	CASSPRDGRNTIYF	NA	TRBV27	TRBJ1-3	NA
TGTGCCAGCAGTTCAACTAGTACCGGGGAGCTGTTTTTT	CASSSTSTGELFF	NA	TRBV7-3	TRBJ2-2	NA
TGTGCCAGCAGCGTCACAGGGATGAGCTCCTACGAGCAGTACTTC	CASSVTGMSSYEQYF	NA	TRBV27	TRBJ2-7	NA
TGTGCCAGCAGCTTGGAGCGGGAGACTGAGCAGTTCTTC	CASSLERETEQFF	NA	TRBV5-4	TRBJ2-1	TRBD2
TGTGCCAGCAGCCCCCTTTTAGGAGCGGGAGCGAAAGAGCAGTACTTC	CASSPLLGAGAKEQYF	once	TRBV9	TRBJ2-7	TRBD2
TGTGCCAGTAGTGGGGGTAGCGGGAGGCTCAATGAGCAGTTCTTC	CASSGGSGRLNEQFF	NA	TRBV19	TRBJ2-1	TRBD2
TGTGCCACCAGCGACAGGGGTGGGGGCGAAGAGACCCAGTACTTC	CATSDRGGGEETQYF	NA	TRBV24-1	TRBJ2-5	TRBD1